This is a list of T cell receptor beta chains from one sample in a study of blood T cell repertoires in COVID-19. Assay used: immunoSEQ multiplex PCR; TCRdb lists only in-frame clones, some missing. The repertoire holds around 230,000 clones, with 75% to 90% as singletons. The specimen sequenced was peripheral blood. The receptors here all came from a man aged 25-40 years who had recovered from COVID-19. Both conserved end residues are part of each CDR3. Fields, in order: V gene, clone size, D gene, J gene, CDR3 protein, CDR3 DNA. D genes are given only for firm matches. Where a row states a size, it is once, few, many or the class of an expanded clone; other rows omit it.

V gene: TRBV7-7
clone size: NA
D gene: TRBD2
J gene: TRBJ2-1
CDR3 protein: CASSPRGASYNEQFF
CDR3 DNA: TGTGCCAGCAGCCCGCGGGGGGCTTCCTACAATGAGCAGTTCTTC

V gene: TRBV6-5
clone size: few
D gene: TRBD1
J gene: TRBJ1-2
CDR3 protein: CASSYSRTGGGYGYTF
CDR3 DNA: TGTGCCAGCAGTTACTCCCGGACAGGCGGCGGCTATGGCTACACCTTC

V gene: TRBV3-1/TRBV3-2
clone size: NA
D gene: TRBD2
J gene: TRBJ2-5
CDR3 protein: CASSQESRGFGLAGLGVETQYF
CDR3 DNA: TGTGCCAGCAGCCAAGAAAGTCGAGGGTTTGGACTAGCGGGGTTAGGAGTAGAGACCCAGTACTTC

V gene: TRBV28
clone size: NA
D gene: TRBD1
J gene: TRBJ1-1
CDR3 protein: CASSPWTGTNTEAFF
CDR3 DNA: TGTGCCAGCAGTCCGTGGACAGGGACGAACACTGAAGCTTTCTTT

V gene: TRBV21-1
clone size: NA
D gene: NA
J gene: TRBJ2-5
CDR3 protein: CASSLSDRGRVIETQYF
CDR3 DNA: TGTGCCAGCAGCCTCTCGGACAGGGGGAGAGTAATAGAGACCCAGTACTTC

V gene: TRBV5-1
clone size: NA
D gene: TRBD1
J gene: TRBJ2-7
CDR3 protein: CASTPRDRIPYEQYF
CDR3 DNA: TGCGCCAGCACCCCCCGGGACAGAATCCCCTACGAGCAGTACTTC

V gene: TRBV2
clone size: NA
D gene: NA
J gene: TRBJ2-5
CDR3 protein: CASRTENTLGGTQYF
CDR3 DNA: TGTGCCAGCAGGACAGAGAACACCCTGGGAGGGACCCAGTACTTC

V gene: TRBV5-1
clone size: NA
D gene: TRBD2
J gene: TRBJ2-5
CDR3 protein: CASSWRRGGRQETQYF
CDR3 DNA: TGCGCCAGCAGCTGGAGACGGGGGGGCCGCCAAGAGACCCAGTACTTC

V gene: TRBV5-1
clone size: NA
D gene: TRBD2
J gene: TRBJ2-2
CDR3 protein: CASSLASGGPNRELFF
CDR3 DNA: TGCGCCAGCAGCTTGGCTAGCGGGGGGCCCAACCGGGAGCTGTTTTTT

V gene: TRBV5-5
clone size: once
D gene: TRBD2
J gene: TRBJ2-1
CDR3 protein: CASSSTSGGDHEQFF
CDR3 DNA: TGTGCCAGCAGCTCGACTAGCGGGGGGGACCATGAGCAGTTCTTC

V gene: TRBV29-1
clone size: NA
D gene: TRBD1
J gene: TRBJ2-3
CDR3 protein: CSVGQGKDTQYF
CDR3 DNA: TGCAGCGTGGGACAGGGGAAGGATACGCAGTATTTT

V gene: TRBV4-3
clone size: NA
D gene: NA
J gene: TRBJ1-2
CDR3 protein: CASSQVVPGYGYTF
CDR3 DNA: TGCGCCAGCAGCCAAGTAGTCCCCGGCTATGGCTACACCTTC

V gene: TRBV19
clone size: once
D gene: TRBD1
J gene: TRBJ2-7
CDR3 protein: CASSIDGDRDRREQYF
CDR3 DNA: TGTGCCAGTAGTATAGATGGAGACAGGGACCGACGCGAGCAGTACTTC

V gene: TRBV3-1/TRBV3-2
clone size: NA
D gene: NA
J gene: TRBJ1-6
CDR3 protein: CASSQFLGGANSPLHF
CDR3 DNA: TGTGCCAGCAGCCAATTCCTGGGGGGGGCTAATTCACCCCTCCACTTT

V gene: TRBV5-1
clone size: NA
D gene: TRBD2
J gene: TRBJ2-1
CDR3 protein: CASSLVSGVSNEQFF
CDR3 DNA: TGCGCCAGCAGCTTGGTTAGCGGGGTATCGAATGAGCAGTTCTTC

V gene: TRBV10-3
clone size: NA
D gene: NA
J gene: TRBJ1-3
CDR3 protein: CAISTLERPSGNTIYF
CDR3 DNA: TGTGCCATCAGCACCCTAGAGCGACCCTCTGGAAACACCATATATTTT

V gene: TRBV5-4
clone size: NA
D gene: TRBD2
J gene: TRBJ2-1
CDR3 protein: CASSSRTRLAGVLNEQFF
CDR3 DNA: TGTGCCAGCAGCTCCCGAACGAGGCTAGCGGGGGTCCTCAATGAGCAGTTCTTC

V gene: TRBV12-3/TRBV12-4
clone size: NA
D gene: TRBD1
J gene: TRBJ2-2
CDR3 protein: CASSSTGPGELFF
CDR3 DNA: TGTGCCAGCAGTTCGACAGGGCCCGGGGAGCTGTTTTTT

V gene: TRBV6-6
clone size: few
D gene: NA
J gene: TRBJ2-2
CDR3 protein: CASSPATGMLPNTGELFF
CDR3 DNA: TGTGCCAGCAGTCCAGCCACAGGGATGCTTCCGAACACCGGGGAGCTGTTTTTT

V gene: TRBV12-3/TRBV12-4
clone size: NA
D gene: NA
J gene: TRBJ2-3
CDR3 protein: CASSFFTDTQYF
CDR3 DNA: TGTGCCAGCAGTTTCTTCACAGATACGCAGTATTTT

V gene: TRBV24-1
clone size: NA
D gene: NA
J gene: TRBJ2-7
CDR3 protein: CATSPSEYPREQYF
CDR3 DNA: TGTGCCACTTCCCCTAGCGAGTATCCGCGCGAGCAGTACTTC

V gene: TRBV3-1/TRBV3-2
clone size: NA
D gene: NA
J gene: TRBJ1-6
CDR3 protein: CASSQVGSNYNSPLHF
CDR3 DNA: TGTGCCAGCAGCCAAGTGGGCAGCAACTATAATTCACCCCTCCACTTT

V gene: TRBV6-1
clone size: NA
D gene: TRBD1
J gene: TRBJ1-3
CDR3 protein: CASSEAGQGAFSGNTIYF
CDR3 DNA: TGTGCCAGCAGTGAAGCGGGACAGGGGGCCTTCTCTGGAAACACCATATATTTT

V gene: TRBV5-4
clone size: NA
D gene: NA
J gene: TRBJ2-3
CDR3 protein: CASRLGSSTDTQYF
CDR3 DNA: TGTGCCAGCAGACTCGGGTCCTCCACAGATACGCAGTATTTT

V gene: TRBV6-2/TRBV6-3
clone size: NA
D gene: NA
J gene: TRBJ1-5
CDR3 protein: CASNPWGPNQPQHF
CDR3 DNA: TGTGCCAGCAACCCGTGGGGCCCCAATCAGCCCCAGCATTTT

V gene: TRBV2
clone size: once
D gene: NA
J gene: TRBJ2-7
CDR3 protein: CASSGSYEQYF
CDR3 DNA: TGTGCCAGCAGCGGTAGCTACGAGCAGTACTTC

V gene: TRBV6-1
clone size: few
D gene: NA
J gene: TRBJ1-1
CDR3 protein: CASSHPVGSGTEAFF
CDR3 DNA: TGTGCCAGCAGTCATCCGGTGGGGAGTGGCACTGAAGCTTTCTTT

V gene: TRBV6-5
clone size: NA
D gene: NA
J gene: TRBJ2-5
CDR3 protein: CASRAGQETQYF
CDR3 DNA: TGTGCCAGCAGGGCGGGGCAAGAGACCCAGTACTTC

V gene: TRBV6-2/TRBV6-3
clone size: NA
D gene: NA
J gene: TRBJ1-2
CDR3 protein: CASSYSPDGGRGYTF
CDR3 DNA: TGTGCCAGCAGTTACTCCCCGGACGGAGGTAGAGGCTACACCTTC

V gene: TRBV10-3
clone size: few
D gene: TRBD1
J gene: TRBJ2-7
CDR3 protein: CAISDSGTVSSYEQYF
CDR3 DNA: TGTGCCATCAGTGACTCCGGGACAGTGAGCTCCTACGAGCAGTACTTC

V gene: TRBV7-9
clone size: NA
D gene: NA
J gene: TRBJ1-6
CDR3 protein: CASSLHPGGGNSPLHF
CDR3 DNA: TGTGCCAGCAGCTTACATCCGGGAGGGGGAAATTCACCCCTCCACTTT

V gene: TRBV18
clone size: NA
D gene: TRBD2
J gene: TRBJ2-7
CDR3 protein: CASSPSGAYEQYF
CDR3 DNA: TGTGCCAGCTCACCTAGCGGGGCCTACGAGCAGTACTTC

V gene: TRBV7-6
clone size: NA
D gene: TRBD1
J gene: TRBJ1-2
CDR3 protein: CASSLQGPSNYGYTF
CDR3 DNA: TGTGCCAGCAGCCTACAGGGGCCCTCTAACTATGGCTACACCTTC

V gene: TRBV6-2/TRBV6-3
clone size: NA
D gene: NA
J gene: TRBJ2-7
CDR3 protein: CASSPRGGGLSYEQYF
CDR3 DNA: TGTGCCAGCAGTCCACGGGGCGGGGGCCTTTCCTACGAGCAGTACTTC

V gene: TRBV7-9
clone size: NA
D gene: TRBD1
J gene: TRBJ1-2
CDR3 protein: CASSLEVWTGGYGYGYTF
CDR3 DNA: TGTGCCAGCAGCTTAGAGGTCTGGACAGGGGGCTACGGCTATGGCTACACCTTC

V gene: TRBV4-3
clone size: NA
D gene: TRBD1
J gene: TRBJ1-4
CDR3 protein: CASSRTQGEEKLFF
CDR3 DNA: TGCGCCAGCAGCCGCACGCAGGGGGAAGAAAAACTGTTTTTT

V gene: TRBV7-6
clone size: NA
D gene: TRBD1
J gene: TRBJ1-1
CDR3 protein: CASSIRQGGTEAFF
CDR3 DNA: TGTGCCAGCAGCATACGACAGGGGGGGACTGAAGCTTTCTTT

V gene: TRBV9
clone size: NA
D gene: NA
J gene: TRBJ1-4
CDR3 protein: CASSESNFKADEKLFF
CDR3 DNA: TGTGCCAGCAGCGAGTCAAACTTCAAAGCTGATGAAAAACTGTTTTTT

V gene: TRBV2
clone size: NA
D gene: TRBD1
J gene: TRBJ2-3
CDR3 protein: CASRIYKGAVTDTQYF
CDR3 DNA: TGTGCCAGCAGGATCTATAAGGGGGCCGTCACAGATACGCAGTATTTT

V gene: TRBV5-6
clone size: NA
D gene: TRBD1
J gene: TRBJ2-5
CDR3 protein: CASSYGTEETQYF
CDR3 DNA: TGTGCCAGCAGCTACGGGACAGAGGAGACCCAGTACTTC

V gene: TRBV5-1
clone size: once
D gene: TRBD1
J gene: TRBJ1-2
CDR3 protein: CASSLVTRGSYGYTF
CDR3 DNA: TGCGCCAGCAGCTTGGTTACCAGGGGGTCCTATGGCTACACCTTC